This T cell receptor (beta chain) was observed in a study of T cell changes during pregnancy in multiple sclerosis. This clone was seen once. Only in-frame clones appear in the TCRdb table, and some are missing; sequencing was by immunoSEQ multiplex PCR. The sample lists 30,000 to 50,000 clones; roughly 93% were seen once. Germline loops: CDR1 MNHEY, CDR2 SVGAGI. V trimming: 5 bases; J trimming: 5 bases; junction bases outside the gene matches: 8. CDR3 length: 15 residues. The specimen comprised CD4+ T cells from peripheral blood mononuclear cells, sampled after pregnancy. This sequence was found in a female donor with multiple sclerosis, enrolled in a pregnancy study. This rearrangement joins TRBV6-5 to TRBJ1-2; 10 bases are shared with TRBD1. This chain's CDR3 is CASSVAGQGMYGYTF. CDR3 bases: TGTGCCAGCAGTGTCGCGGGACAGGGGATGTATGGCTACACCTTC.